This TCR beta chain was obtained from a study of beta chain features in type 1 diabetes. This clone was found a few times. The antigen is unknown. By way of CD45RO/CCR7/CD25/CD127/CD95/CD27, the CD4+ regulatory, stem cell-like memory, central memory and naive cells were sorted. Sort purity for all populations was recorded as exceeding 98%. The CDR3 has 13 residues. Germline V gene sequence: CDR1 MNHEY, CDR2 SMNVEV (reference sequence). V lost 3 bases and J 7 bases, leaving 7 bases between the germline ends. Expressed TCRB transcripts were sequenced after all isolated RNA was converted to cDNA. The method was immunoSEQ multiplex PCR; TCRdb's version includes in-frame clones alone and lacks a portion of them. The sample carries more than 550,000 clones, over 13% recorded once. General study results and limits: Moderate yet significant TCRB CDR3 shortening was seen in Type 1 diabetes patients in all four CD4+ subsets.

Sequencing was performed on naive CD4+ T cells from blood. The receptor's source is a man between 18 and 29 years old with type 1 diabetes. This chain uses TRBV27 with TRBJ1-6; D unresolved. CDR3 coding DNA: TGTGCCAGCAGTTTTGCCCAGAATTCACCCCTCCACTTT. This codes for CASSFAQNSPLHF.